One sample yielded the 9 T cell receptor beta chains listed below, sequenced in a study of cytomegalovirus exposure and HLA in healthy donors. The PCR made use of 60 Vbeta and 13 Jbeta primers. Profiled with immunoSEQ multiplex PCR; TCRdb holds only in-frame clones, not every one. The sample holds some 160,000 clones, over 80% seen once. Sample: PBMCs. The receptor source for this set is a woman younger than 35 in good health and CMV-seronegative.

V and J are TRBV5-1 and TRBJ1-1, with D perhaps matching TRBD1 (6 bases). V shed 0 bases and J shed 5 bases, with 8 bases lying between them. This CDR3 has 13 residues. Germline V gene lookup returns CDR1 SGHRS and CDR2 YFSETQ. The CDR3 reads CASSLEQGTEAFF. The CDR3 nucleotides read TGCGCCAGCAGCTTGGAACAGGGAACTGAAGCTTTCTTT.

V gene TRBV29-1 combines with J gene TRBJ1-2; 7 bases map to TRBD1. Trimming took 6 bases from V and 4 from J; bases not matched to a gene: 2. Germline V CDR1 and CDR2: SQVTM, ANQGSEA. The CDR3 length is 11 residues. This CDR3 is CSVGQFYGYTF. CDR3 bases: TGCAGCGTGGGACAGTTCTATGGCTACACCTTC.

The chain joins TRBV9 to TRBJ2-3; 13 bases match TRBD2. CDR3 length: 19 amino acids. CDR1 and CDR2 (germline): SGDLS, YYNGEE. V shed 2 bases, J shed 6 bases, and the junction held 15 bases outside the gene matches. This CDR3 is CASSVSHGLAGEPGDTQYF. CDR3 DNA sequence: TGTGCCAGCAGCGTCTCACACGGACTAGCGGGGGAGCCAGGGGATACGCAGTATTTT.

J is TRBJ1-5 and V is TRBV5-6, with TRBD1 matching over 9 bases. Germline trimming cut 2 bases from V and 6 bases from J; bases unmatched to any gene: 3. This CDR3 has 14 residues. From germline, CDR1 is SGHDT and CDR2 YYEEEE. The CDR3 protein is CASSFTGGGQPQHF. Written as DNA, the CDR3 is TGTGCCAGCAGCTTTACAGGGGGCGGTCAGCCCCAGCATTTT.

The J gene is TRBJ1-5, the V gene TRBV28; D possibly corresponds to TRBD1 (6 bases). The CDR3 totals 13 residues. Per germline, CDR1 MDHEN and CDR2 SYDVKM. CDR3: CAGGMGIDQPQHF. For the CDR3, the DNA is TGTGCTGGGGGCATGGGCATTGATCAGCCCCAGCATTTT. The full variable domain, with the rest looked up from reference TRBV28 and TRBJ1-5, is DVKVTQSSRYLVKRTGEKVFLECVQDMDHENMFWYRQDPGLGLRLIYFSYDVKMKEKGDIPEGYSVSREKKERFSLILESASTNQTSMYLCAGGMGIDQPQHFGDGTRLSIL.

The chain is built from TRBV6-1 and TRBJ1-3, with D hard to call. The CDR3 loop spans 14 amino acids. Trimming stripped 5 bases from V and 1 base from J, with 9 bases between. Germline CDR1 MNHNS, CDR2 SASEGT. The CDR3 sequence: CASSFGRSGNTIYF. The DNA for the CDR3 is TGTGCCAGCAGTTTTGGCAGGTCTGGAAACACCATATATTTT.

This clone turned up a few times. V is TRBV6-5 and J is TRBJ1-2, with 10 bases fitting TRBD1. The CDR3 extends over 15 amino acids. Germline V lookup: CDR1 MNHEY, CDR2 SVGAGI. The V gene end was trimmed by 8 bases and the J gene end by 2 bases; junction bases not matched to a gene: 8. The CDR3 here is CASVRDRGSNYGYTF. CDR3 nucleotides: TGTGCCAGCGTCCGGGACAGGGGCTCCAACTATGGCTACACCTTC.

CDR3 DNA: TGCGCCACCTCACAGTTATACCAGAGGGGAGGTCTGGGAAACACCATATATTTT. Translation: CATSQLYQRGGLGNTIYF. J is TRBJ1-3 and V is TRBV4-1, with a tentative D call TRBD1 (5 bases). Trimming pared 10 bases from V and 4 bases from J, leaving 29 bases between. Germline CDR1 reads MGHRA; CDR2 reads YSYEKL. This CDR3 region has 18 residues.

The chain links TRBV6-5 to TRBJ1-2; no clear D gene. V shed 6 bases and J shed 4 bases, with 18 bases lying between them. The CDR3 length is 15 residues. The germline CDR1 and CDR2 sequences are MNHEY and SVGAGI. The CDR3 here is CASSPLGGNFYGYTF. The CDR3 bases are TGTGCCAGCAGCCCTCTCGGCGGGAACTTCTATGGCTACACCTTC.